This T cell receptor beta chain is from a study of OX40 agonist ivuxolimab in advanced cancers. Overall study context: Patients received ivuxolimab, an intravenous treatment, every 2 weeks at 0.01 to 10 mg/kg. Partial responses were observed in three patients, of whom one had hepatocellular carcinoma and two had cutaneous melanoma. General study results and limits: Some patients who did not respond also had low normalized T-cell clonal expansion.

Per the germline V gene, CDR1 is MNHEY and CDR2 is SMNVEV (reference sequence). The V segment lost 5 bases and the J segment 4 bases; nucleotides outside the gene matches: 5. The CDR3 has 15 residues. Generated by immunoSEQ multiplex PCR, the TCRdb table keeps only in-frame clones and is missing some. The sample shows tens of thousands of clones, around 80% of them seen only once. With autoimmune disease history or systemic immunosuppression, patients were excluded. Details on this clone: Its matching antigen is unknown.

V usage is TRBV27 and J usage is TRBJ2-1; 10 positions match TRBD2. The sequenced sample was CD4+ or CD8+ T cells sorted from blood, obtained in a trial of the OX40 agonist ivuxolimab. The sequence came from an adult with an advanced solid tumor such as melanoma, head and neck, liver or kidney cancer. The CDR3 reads CASSEGLARYNEQFF. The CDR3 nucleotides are TGTGCCAGCAGTGAGGGACTAGCGCGTTACAATGAGCAGTTCTTC.